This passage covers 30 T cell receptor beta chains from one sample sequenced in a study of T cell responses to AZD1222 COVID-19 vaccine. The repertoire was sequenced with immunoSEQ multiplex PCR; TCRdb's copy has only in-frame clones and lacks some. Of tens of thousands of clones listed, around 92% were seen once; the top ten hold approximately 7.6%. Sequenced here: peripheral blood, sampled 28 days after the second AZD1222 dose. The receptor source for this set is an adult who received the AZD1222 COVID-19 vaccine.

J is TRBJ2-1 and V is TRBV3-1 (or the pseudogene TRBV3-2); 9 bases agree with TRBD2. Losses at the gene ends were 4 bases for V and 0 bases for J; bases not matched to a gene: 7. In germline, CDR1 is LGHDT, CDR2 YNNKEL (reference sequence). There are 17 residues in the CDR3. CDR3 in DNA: TGTGCCAGCAGCCGCCGACTAGCGGAGAGCTCCTACAATGAGCAGTTCTTC. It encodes CASSRRLAESSYNEQFF.

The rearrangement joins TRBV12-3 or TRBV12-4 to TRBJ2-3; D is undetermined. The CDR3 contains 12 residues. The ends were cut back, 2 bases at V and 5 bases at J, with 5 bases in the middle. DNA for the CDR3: TGTGCCAGCAGTTTAAGTATAGATACGCAGTATTTT. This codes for CASSLSIDTQYF.

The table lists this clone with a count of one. CDR3 in amino acids: CASSYYLSGAGELFF. In nucleotides, the CDR3 is TGTGCCAGCAGTTACTATCTGTCGGGGGCCGGGGAGCTGTTTTTT. The V call is TRBV6-5, the J call TRBJ2-2; possibly TRBD2 for D (6 bases). V dropped 1 base and J dropped 6 bases, with 12 bases sitting between them. Germline values: CDR1 MNHEY, CDR2 SVGAGI. The CDR3 runs to 15 residues.

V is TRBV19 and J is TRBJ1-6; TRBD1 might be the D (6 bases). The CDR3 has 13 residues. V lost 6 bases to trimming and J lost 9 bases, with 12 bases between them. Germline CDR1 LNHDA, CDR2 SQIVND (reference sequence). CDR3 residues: CASRLQQGSPLHF. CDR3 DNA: TGTGCCAGTAGACTCCAACAGGGTTCACCCCTCCACTTT.

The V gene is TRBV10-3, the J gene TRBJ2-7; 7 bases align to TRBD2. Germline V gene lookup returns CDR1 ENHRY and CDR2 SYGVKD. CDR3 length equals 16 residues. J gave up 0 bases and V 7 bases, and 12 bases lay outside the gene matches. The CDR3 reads CAINTRASGLSYEQYF. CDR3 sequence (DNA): TGTGCCATCAATACTCGGGCTAGCGGCCTCTCCTACGAGCAGTACTTC.

This chain's CDR3 is CASSSRDRGYGTQYF. In DNA form, the CDR3 reads TGTGCCAGCAGTTCCCGGGACAGGGGTTACGGGACCCAGTACTTC. This chain joins TRBV27 and TRBJ2-5, with 10 bases lining up with TRBD1. This CDR3 contains 15 residues. After removal of 4 bases from V and 7 bases from J, the junction contained 9 bases not matched to a gene. Germline lookup yields CDR1 MNHEY and CDR2 SMNVEV (reference sequence).

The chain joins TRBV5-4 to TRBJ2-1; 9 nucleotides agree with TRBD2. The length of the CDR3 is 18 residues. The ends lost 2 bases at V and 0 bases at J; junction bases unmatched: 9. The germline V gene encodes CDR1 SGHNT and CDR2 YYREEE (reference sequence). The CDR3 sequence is CASSFTLLAGASYNEQFF. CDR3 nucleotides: TGTGCCAGCAGCTTTACCCTGTTAGCGGGGGCCTCCTACAATGAGCAGTTCTTC.

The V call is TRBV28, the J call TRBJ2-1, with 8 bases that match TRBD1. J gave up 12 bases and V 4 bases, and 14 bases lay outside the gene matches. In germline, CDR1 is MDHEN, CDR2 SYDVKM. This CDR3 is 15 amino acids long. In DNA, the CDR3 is TGTGCCAGCAGTTCACACTCCCTAACACAGGGGGGGCAGTTCTTC. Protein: CASSSHSLTQGGQFF.

The CDR3 region is CASTRDHQETQYF. CDR3 DNA: TGTGCCAGCACTCGGGACCATCAAGAGACCCAGTACTTC. This chain uses TRBV12-3 or TRBV12-4 with TRBJ2-5; D could derive from TRBD1 or TRBD2 (5 bases each). There are 13 residues in the CDR3. Trimming stripped 7 bases from V and 2 bases from J, with 11 bases between.

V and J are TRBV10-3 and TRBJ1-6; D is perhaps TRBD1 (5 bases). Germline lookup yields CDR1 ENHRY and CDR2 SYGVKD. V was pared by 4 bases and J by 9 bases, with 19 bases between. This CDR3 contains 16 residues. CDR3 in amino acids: CAISGRDSNTGSPLHF. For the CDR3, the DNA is TGTGCCATCAGTGGAAGGGACTCCAACACGGGTTCACCCCTCCACTTT.

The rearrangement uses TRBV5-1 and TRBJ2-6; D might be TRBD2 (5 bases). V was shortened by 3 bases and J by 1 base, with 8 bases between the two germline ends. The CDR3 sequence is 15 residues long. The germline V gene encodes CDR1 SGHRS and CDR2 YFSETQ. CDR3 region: CASSSERSGANVLTF. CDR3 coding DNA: TGCGCCAGCAGCTCCGAGCGGTCTGGGGCCAACGTCCTGACTTTC.

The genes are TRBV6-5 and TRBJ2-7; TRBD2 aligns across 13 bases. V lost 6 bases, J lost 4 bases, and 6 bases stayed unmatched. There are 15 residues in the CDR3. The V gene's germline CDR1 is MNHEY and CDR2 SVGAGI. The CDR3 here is CASSPGLAGPYEQYF. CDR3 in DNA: TGTGCCAGCAGCCCGGGACTAGCGGGACCTTACGAGCAGTACTTC.

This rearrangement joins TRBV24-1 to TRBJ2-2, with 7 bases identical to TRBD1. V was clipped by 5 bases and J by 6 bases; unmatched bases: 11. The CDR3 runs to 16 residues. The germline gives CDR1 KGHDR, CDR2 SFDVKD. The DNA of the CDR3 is TGTGCCACCAGTGTCTTGGGCACAGGGGACGCCGGGGAGCTGTTTTTT. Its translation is CATSVLGTGDAGELFF.

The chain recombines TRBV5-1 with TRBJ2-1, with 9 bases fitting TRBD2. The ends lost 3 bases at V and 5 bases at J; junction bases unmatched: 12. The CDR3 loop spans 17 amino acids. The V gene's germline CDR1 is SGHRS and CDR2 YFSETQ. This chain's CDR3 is CASSSRVKSGGNNEQFF. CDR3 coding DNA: TGCGCCAGCAGCTCTCGAGTTAAGAGCGGGGGGAACAATGAGCAGTTCTTC.

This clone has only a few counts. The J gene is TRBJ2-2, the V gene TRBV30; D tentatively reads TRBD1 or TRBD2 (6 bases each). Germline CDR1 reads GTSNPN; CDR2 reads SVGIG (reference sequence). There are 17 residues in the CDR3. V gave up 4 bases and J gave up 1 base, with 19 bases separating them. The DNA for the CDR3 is TGTGCCTGGAAGAGGGGGGTTTACAGGGTGAACACCGGGGAGCTGTTTTTT. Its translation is CAWKRGVYRVNTGELFF. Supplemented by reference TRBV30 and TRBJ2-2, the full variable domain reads SQTIHQWPATLVQPVGSPLSLECTVEGTSNPNLYWYRQAAGRGLQLLFYSVGIGQISSEVPQNLSASRPQDRQFILSSKKLLLSDSGFYLCAWKRGVYRVNTGELFFGEGSRLTVL.

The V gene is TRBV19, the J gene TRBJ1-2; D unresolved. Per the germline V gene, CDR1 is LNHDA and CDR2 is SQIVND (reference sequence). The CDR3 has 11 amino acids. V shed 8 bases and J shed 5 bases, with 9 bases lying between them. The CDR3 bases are TGTGCCAGTGGAATAGATTATGGCTACACCTTC. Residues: CASGIDYGYTF.

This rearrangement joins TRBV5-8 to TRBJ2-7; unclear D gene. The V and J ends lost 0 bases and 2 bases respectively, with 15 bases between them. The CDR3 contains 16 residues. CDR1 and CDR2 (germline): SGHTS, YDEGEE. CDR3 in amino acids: CASSLGGPYTAYEQYF. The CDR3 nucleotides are TGTGCCAGCAGCTTGGGGGGTCCTTATACTGCCTACGAGCAGTACTTC.

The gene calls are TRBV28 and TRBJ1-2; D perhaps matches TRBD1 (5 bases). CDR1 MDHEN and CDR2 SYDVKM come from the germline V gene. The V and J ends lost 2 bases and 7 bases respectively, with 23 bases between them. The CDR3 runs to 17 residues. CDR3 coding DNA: TGTGCCAGCAGTTTAGGAGGGGCAGACCGCAATATAGGTGGCTACACCTTC. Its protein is CASSLGGADRNIGGYTF.

The CDR3 sequence: CASNLQGRSNQPQHF. The CDR3 DNA follows: TGTGCCAGCAACCTACAGGGTAGGAGCAATCAGCCCCAGCATTTT. The chain couples TRBV28 to TRBJ1-5, with a tentative D call TRBD1 (6 bases). Germline V lookup: CDR1 MDHEN, CDR2 SYDVKM. The CDR3 has 15 residues. Trimming took 7 bases from V and 1 from J, leaving 14 bases between them.

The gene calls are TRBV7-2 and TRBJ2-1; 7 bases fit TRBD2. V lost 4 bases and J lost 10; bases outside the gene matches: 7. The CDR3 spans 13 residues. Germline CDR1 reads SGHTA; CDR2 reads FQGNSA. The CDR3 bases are TGTGCCAGCAGCTCAGGGAGGGCGGCAGAGCAGTTCTTC. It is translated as CASSSGRAAEQFF.

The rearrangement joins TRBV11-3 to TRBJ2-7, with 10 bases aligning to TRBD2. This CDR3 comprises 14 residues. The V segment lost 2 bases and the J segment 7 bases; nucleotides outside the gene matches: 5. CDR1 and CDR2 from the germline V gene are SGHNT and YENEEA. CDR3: CASSLLAGVGEQYF. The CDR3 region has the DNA TGTGCCAGCAGCTTACTAGCGGGAGTGGGAGAGCAGTACTTC.

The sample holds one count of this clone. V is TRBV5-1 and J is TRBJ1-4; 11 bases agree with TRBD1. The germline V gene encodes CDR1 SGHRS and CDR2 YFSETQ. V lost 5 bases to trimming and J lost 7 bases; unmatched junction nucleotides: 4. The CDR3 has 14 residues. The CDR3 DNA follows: TGCGCCAGCAGACCGGGACAGGGGGGTGAAAAACTGTTTTTT. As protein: CASRPGQGGEKLFF.

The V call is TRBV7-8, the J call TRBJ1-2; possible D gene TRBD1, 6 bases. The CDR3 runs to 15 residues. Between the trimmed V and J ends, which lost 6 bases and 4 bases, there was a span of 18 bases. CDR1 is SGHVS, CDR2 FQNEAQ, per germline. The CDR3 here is CASRDLDSPGYGYTF. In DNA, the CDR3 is TGTGCCAGCAGAGACTTGGACAGCCCCGGCTATGGCTACACCTTC.

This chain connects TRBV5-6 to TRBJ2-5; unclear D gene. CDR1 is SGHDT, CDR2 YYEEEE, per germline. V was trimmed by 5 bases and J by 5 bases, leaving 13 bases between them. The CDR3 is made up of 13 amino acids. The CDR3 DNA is TGTGCCAGCAGTCTCCCCCCAGCCGAGACCCAGTACTTC. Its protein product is CASSLPPAETQYF. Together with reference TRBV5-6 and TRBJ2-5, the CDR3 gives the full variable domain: DAGVTQSPTHLIKTRGQQVTLRCSPKSGHDTVSWYQQALGQGPQFIFQYYEEEERQRGNFPDRFSGHQFPNYSSELNVNALLLGDSALYLCASSLPPAETQYFGPGTRLLVL.

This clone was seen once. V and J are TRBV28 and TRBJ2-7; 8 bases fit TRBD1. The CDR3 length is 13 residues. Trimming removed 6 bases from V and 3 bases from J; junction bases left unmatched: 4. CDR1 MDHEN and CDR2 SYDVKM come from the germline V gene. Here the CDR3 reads CASRAGGGYEQYF. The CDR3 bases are TGTGCCAGCAGAGCAGGGGGCGGCTACGAGCAGTACTTC.

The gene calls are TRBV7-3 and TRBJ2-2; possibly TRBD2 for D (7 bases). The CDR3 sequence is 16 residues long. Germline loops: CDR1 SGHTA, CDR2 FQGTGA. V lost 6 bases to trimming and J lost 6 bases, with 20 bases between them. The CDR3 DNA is TGTGCCAGCAGTTCCATAGTGGGGGGGCCCGCCGGGGAGCTGTTTTTT. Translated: CASSSIVGGPAGELFF.

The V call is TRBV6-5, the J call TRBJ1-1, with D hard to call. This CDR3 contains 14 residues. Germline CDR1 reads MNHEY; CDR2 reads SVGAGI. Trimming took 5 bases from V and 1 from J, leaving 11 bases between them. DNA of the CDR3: TGTGCCAGCAGTAGGGTGGGAGCGAACACTGAAGCTTTCTTT. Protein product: CASSRVGANTEAFF.

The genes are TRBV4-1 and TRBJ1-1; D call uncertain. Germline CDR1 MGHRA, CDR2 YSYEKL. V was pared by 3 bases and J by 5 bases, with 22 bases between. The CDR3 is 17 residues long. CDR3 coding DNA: TGCGCCAGCAGCCATTTGCGGGCGACTAAGGTGGGAACTGAAGCTTTCTTT. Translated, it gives CASSHLRATKVGTEAFF.

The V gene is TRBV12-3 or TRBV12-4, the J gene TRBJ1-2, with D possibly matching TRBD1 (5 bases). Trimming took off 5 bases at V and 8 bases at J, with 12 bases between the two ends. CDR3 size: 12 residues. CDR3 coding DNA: TGTGCCAGCAGTGGGTCAGGGTACGGCTACACCTTC. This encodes CASSGSGYGYTF.

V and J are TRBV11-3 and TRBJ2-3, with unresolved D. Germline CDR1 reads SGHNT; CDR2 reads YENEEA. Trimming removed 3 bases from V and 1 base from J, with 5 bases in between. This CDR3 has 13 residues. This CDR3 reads CASSFGGTDTQYF. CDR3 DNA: TGTGCCAGCAGCTTCGGAGGCACAGATACGCAGTATTTT.